Listed below are T cell receptor beta chains from one sample, sequenced in a study of cytomegalovirus exposure and HLA in healthy donors. Produced via immunoSEQ multiplex PCR; TCRdb's table is partial and in-frame only. The table includes roughly 130,000 clones, 60% to 85% detected once. The sample consisted of PBMCs. All receptors come from a male donor in good health and CMV-seropositive. The CDR3 runs from the conserved cysteine through the conserved F or W. The size field is filled for only some rows; it gives once, few, many or a size class.

-	TRBV6-4	TRBJ2-3	CASSRQGLGTDTQYF
-	TRBV7-9	TRBJ2-1	CASNLAGADNEQFF
-	TRBV4-2	TRBJ1-5	CASSQEIGSNQPQHF
-	TRBV13	TRBJ1-6	CASSRTGSSYNSPLHF
-	TRBV25-1	TRBJ2-3	CASSELSSGATDTQYF
-	TRBV28	TRBJ1-6	CASSTPGTGGSPLHF
few	TRBV28	TRBJ2-7	CASILTGTDEQYF
-	TRBV4-2	TRBJ2-7	CASSQDSAQGNFYEQYF
-	TRBV7-9	TRBJ2-7	CASSWAHEQYF
-	TRBV7-6	TRBJ2-2	CASSSNRGSGELFF
-	TRBV7-2	TRBJ2-7	CASGDFYPSEQYF
-	TRBV7-3	TRBJ2-1	CASSLVTSGRGLPQDEQFF
few	TRBV4-1	TRBJ1-4	CASSQGTDNEKLFF
once	TRBV5-1	TRBJ2-2	CASSLGGTSTGELFF
-	TRBV7-9	TRBJ1-1	CSSSGRQGPVTEAFF
-	TRBV18	TRBJ2-3	CASSPPGLAGDGGTDTQYF
-	TRBV4-1	TRBJ1-4	CASSKEGWGVREKLFF
-	TRBV7-2	TRBJ2-3	CASSRTSGTSTDTQYF
-	TRBV2	TRBJ1-5	CASSEGGQGYDQPQHF
once	TRBV7-9	TRBJ2-2	CASSLGRGLAAGELFF
once	TRBV5-1	TRBJ2-3	CASSLEGDLTDTQYF
-	TRBV28	TRBJ1-2	CASSSGTPTKNLYGYTF
-	TRBV19	TRBJ2-3	CASSMTGFTDTQYF
-	TRBV7-9	TRBJ2-1	CASSLNSNYNEQFF
-	TRBV20-1	TRBJ2-7	CSAFQGNEQYF
-	TRBV18	TRBJ2-3	CASSPVVGDSSTDTQYF
-	TRBV29-1	TRBJ2-4	CSVGSPGAHKNIQYF
-	TRBV10-3	TRBJ1-6	CAISEGVDSPLHF
few	TRBV5-6	TRBJ2-5	CASSTREGETQYF
-	TRBV7-2	TRBJ2-7	CASSLGLAVEQYF
-	TRBV11-1	TRBJ2-1	CASSLAIADNEQFF
-	TRBV18	TRBJ2-5	CASSPVRQETQYF
-	TRBV15	TRBJ2-7	CATSRDQKTVYEQYF
-	TRBV19	TRBJ2-2	CACRLAGGNTGELFF
-	TRBV19	TRBJ1-5	CASSRTGTQPQHF
-	TRBV19	TRBJ2-1	CASSRLAELFNEQFF
-	TRBV14	TRBJ1-6	CASSQGQTAFHF
few	TRBV28	TRBJ1-2	CASSFREWGYTF
-	TRBV5-4	TRBJ2-5	CASSLAKRGGGETQYF
-	TRBV4-1	TRBJ2-3	CASSQEPGPDTQYF
-	TRBV5-4	TRBJ1-2	CAIKGGTGSVPGGYTF
-	TRBV7-9	TRBJ1-1	CASSSLPAGGDGAFF
-	TRBV9	TRBJ2-3	CASSVSGTSTDTQYF
-	TRBV5-6	TRBJ2-5	CASSLGQGVLQETQYF
once	TRBV5-4	TRBJ1-1	CASSHLDRGHTEAFF
-	TRBV6-6	TRBJ2-5	CASSHGTHETQYF
-	TRBV7-8	TRBJ1-2	CASSTYRGPKSNYGYTF
once	TRBV19	TRBJ2-1	CASSIDNRLVRFF
-	TRBV18	TRBJ2-1	CASSPDRAEQFF
-	TRBV29-1	TRBJ2-7	CSVVFLRSARPNYEQYF
-	TRBV7-2	TRBJ2-7	CASSSKSGSSYEQYF
-	TRBV5-1	TRBJ2-5	CASSLWRTGGETQYF
-	TRBV15	TRBJ2-7	CATSRDQAAGVSYEQYF
-	TRBV13	-	CASSLVANYEQYF
-	TRBV7-3	TRBJ2-5	CASSLDPGPQETQYF
-	TRBV9	TRBJ2-7	CASSPIRAGRYEQYF
-	TRBV11-2	TRBJ2-1	CASSAAGGSDEQFF
-	TRBV23-1	TRBJ1-5	CASSQSAGSNQPQHF